These T cell receptor beta chains were read from a single sample in a study of technical replicates of blood from a handful of donors. TCRdb's table, derived via immunoSEQ multiplex PCR, lists solely in-frame clones and lacks some. Among tens of thousands of clones listed, 70% to 90% were seen once. Sequenced material: PBMCs. The receptor set was obtained from a human donor in good health. Some clones in this sample may be carry-over from other donors' samples. Each CDR3 is given without its conserved first and last residue.

j_call v_call cdr3_aa
TRBJ2-3 TRBV7-2 ASSLVGSGYTDTQY
TRBJ1-6 TRBV5-5 ASTTQGALNSPLH
TRBJ2-1 TRBV6-6 ASSYISSYNEQF
TRBJ2-1 TRBV7-9 ASSLQGARGEQF
TRBJ2-4 TRBV6-5 ASSYSGGPGKNIQY
TRBJ1-3 TRBV30 AWRLGGTGNTIY
TRBJ1-1 TRBV5-6 ASSLRGRGSPEAF
TRBJ2-7 TRBV18 ASSPPRQGNYEQY
TRBJ2-7 TRBV21-1 ASTMGAGPSYEQY
TRBJ1-6 TRBV4-2 ASSQLDTLH
TRBJ2-2 TRBV7-3 ASSSRTGELF
TRBJ1-2 TRBV7-9 ASTSSGSNYGYT
TRBJ2-3 TRBV6-5 ASSYSSPGTSDTQY
TRBJ1-1 TRBV7-8 ASSLAVGLGTEAF
TRBJ2-1 TRBV19 ASSIQGYNEQF
TRBJ1-2 TRBV4-2 ASSPGQGARGYT
TRBJ2-3 TRBV7-9 ASSSPHERESTDTQY
TRBJ1-2 TRBV5-4 ASSLETGRYGSYGYT
TRBJ1-6 TRBV6-5 ASSLDRESNSPLH
TRBJ2-7 TRBV6-5 ASSTGGTYEQY
TRBJ2-1 TRBV7-6 ASSGIQGYREQF
TRBJ2-3 TRBV7-3 ASSPWRGTSTDTQY
TRBJ2-2 TRBV5-5 ASSFVAGGPAGELF
TRBJ2-2 TRBV9 ASSVDRGSGASGELF
TRBJ1-6 TRBV4-1 ASSPSQGSYNSPLH
TRBJ2-7 TRBV4-1 ASSLQKSGNPYEQY
TRBJ1-1 TRBV4-3 ASSQGEAGEAF
TRBJ2-3 TRBV19 ASSIGGPDSVYTQY
TRBJ1-5 TRBV6-4 ARPRQRDMEPQH
TRBJ2-7 TRBV4-2 ASSQDLSSGVSSYEQY
TRBJ2-3 TRBV7-9 ASSLGPGREADTQY
TRBJ2-7 TRBV28 ASSFPAGTSYEQY
TRBJ2-1 TRBV5-1 ASSGGLAGGRSYNEQF
TRBJ1-1 TRBV30 AWSAIMTEAF
TRBJ2-3 TRBV7-6 ASSLSGGTDTQY
TRBJ2-7 TRBV12-2 ASRTPTSGPYEQY
TRBJ2-7 TRBV5-1 ASSFVLGGASGNAYEQY
TRBJ1-4 TRBV9 ASSVGGREEKLF
TRBJ2-3 TRBV7-2 ASSRLAGGADTQY
TRBJ1-2 TRBV28 ASSLPGTLGYT
TRBJ1-2 TRBV5-1 ASSLGRPYGYT
TRBJ2-7 TRBV7-9 ASRGNRGRSYEQY
TRBJ2-3 TRBV4-1 ASSRQRLAGTDTQY
TRBJ1-2 TRBV6-5 ASSKLGGAYGYT
TRBJ1-6 TRBV6-6 ASSYSSRDSPLH
TRBJ2-3 TRBV14 ASSQLAGVGDTQY
TRBJ1-2 TRBV9 ASSRRDKTNYGYT
TRBJ1-5 TRBV5-8 ASSLGILQGKGNQPQH
TRBJ1-6 TRBV6-6 ASSRGQASNSPLH
TRBJ2-7 TRBV6-5 ASSYGGQGSSYEQY
TRBJ2-3 TRBV11-3 ASSLRVTDTQY
TRBJ2-2 TRBV7-6 ASSLGLRGEVTGELF
TRBJ2-5 TRBV5-4 ASTRAGTAETQY
TRBJ1-2 TRBV6-5 ASSPTGLTGGYT
TRBJ2-5 TRBV18 ASSLDTQETQY